These 13 T cell receptor beta chains were sequenced from one sample in a study of CD8 T cells in Susac syndrome. Random hexamers were used to reverse transcribe about 0.45 to 1 ug of RNA. TCRdb re-called the immunoSEQ multiplex PCR reads through MiXCR, storing one row per CDR3 protein. The repertoire holds 130,000 or so distinct CDR3 sequences, with roughly 95% as singletons. What was sequenced was CD4+ T cells from PBMCs. These receptors were taken from a human donor with multiple sclerosis.

The CDR3 bases are TGTGCCAGCAGCTCATCCGGGACTAGCGAGGGGGAGACCCAGTACTTC. It yields the protein CASSSSGTSEGETQYF. The chain has TRBV7-3 and TRBJ2-5; TRBD2 matches at 10 bases. J was trimmed by 5 bases and V by 4 bases; bases with no gene match: 10. The CDR3 spans 16 residues. Germline CDR1 is SGHTA and CDR2 is FQGTGA.

CDR3 bases: TGTGCCAGTAGTATAGTGGTAATGGGCAATCAGCCCCAGCATTTT. This sequence encodes CASSIVVMGNQPQHF. The V call is TRBV19, the J call TRBJ1-5; D is ambiguous. V was shortened by 1 base and J by 2 bases, with 9 bases between the two germline ends. Per germline, CDR1 LNHDA and CDR2 SQIVND (reference sequence). CDR3 length: 15 amino acids.

The chain recombines TRBV4-3 with TRBJ1-2, with TRBD1 matching 7 bases. V was clipped by 4 bases and J by 4 bases; unmatched bases: 9. Germline CDR1 is LGHNA and CDR2 is YSLEER. This CDR3 comprises 15 residues. DNA of the CDR3: TGCGCCAGCAGCCGCGTCACGGACAGGCTCTATGGCTACACCTTC. It encodes CASSRVTDRLYGYTF.

This rearrangement joins TRBV5-8 to TRBJ1-5, with D tentatively TRBD1 (6 bases). The V end was cut by 0 bases, the J end by 15 bases, with 13 bases between. Germline V gene sequence: CDR1 SGHTS, CDR2 YDEGEE. The CDR3 is 12 amino acids. The CDR3, as DNA: TGTGCCAGCAGCTTGGAAGGCAGGGGCTTGCATTTT. Translating it yields CASSLEGRGLHF.

This sequence joins TRBV20-1 and TRBJ1-1, with a weak D call TRBD1 (6 bases). The CDR3 length is 16 residues. Germline lookup yields CDR1 DFQATT and CDR2 SNEGSKA (reference sequence). V was shortened by 6 bases and J by 0 bases, with 20 bases between the two germline ends. The CDR3 here is CSARPTGLVMNTEAFF. In DNA, the CDR3 is TGCAGTGCCAGACCTACAGGGCTCGTAATGAACACTGAAGCTTTCTTT.

This rearrangement joins TRBV30 to TRBJ2-3, with unresolved D. V lost 3 bases to trimming and J lost 5 bases, with 6 bases between them. The CDR3 is 11 residues long. Per germline, CDR1 GTSNPN and CDR2 SVGIG (reference sequence). The CDR3 protein is CAWSHGDTQYF. As DNA, the CDR3 is TGTGCCTGGAGCCATGGAGATACGCAGTATTTT. Together with reference TRBV30 and TRBJ2-3, the CDR3 gives the full variable domain: SQTIHQWPATLVQPVGSPLSLECTVEGTSNPNLYWYRQAAGRGLQLLFYSVGIGQISSEVPQNLSASRPQDRQFILSSKKLLLSDSGFYLCAWSHGDTQYFGPGTRLTVL.

The chain couples TRBV14 to TRBJ2-1, with D perhaps matching TRBD1 or TRBD2 (5 bases each). The CDR3 runs 11 residues. Germline V gene data show CDR1 as SGHDN and CDR2 as FVKESK. Trimming took 4 bases from V and 13 from J, leaving 11 bases between them. The CDR3 sequence is CASSLGTSQFF. DNA of the CDR3: TGTGCCAGCAGCCTCGGGACCAGCCAGTTCTTC.

The chain combines TRBV14 with TRBJ2-5, with TRBD1 matching 7 bases. Germline V gene lookup returns CDR1 SGHDN and CDR2 FVKESK. V shed 2 bases, J shed 5 bases, and the junction held 5 bases outside the gene matches. CDR3 length: 14 amino acids. CDR3 amino acids: CASSQNRGQETQYF. CDR3 nucleotide sequence: TGTGCCAGCAGCCAAAACAGGGGTCAGGAGACCCAGTACTTC.

The chain is built from TRBV4-3 and TRBJ2-7; 9 bases agree with TRBD1. This CDR3 comprises 14 residues. J was trimmed by 5 bases and V by 4 bases; bases with no gene match: 6. Germline CDR1 reads LGHNA; CDR2 reads YSLEER. In nucleotides, the CDR3 is TGCGCCAGCAGCCTACAGACAGGGGGACACGAGCAGTACTTC. Translating it yields CASSLQTGGHEQYF.

The genes are TRBV20-1 and TRBJ2-7; 7 bases agree with TRBD2. Germline V gene data show CDR1 as DFQATT and CDR2 as SNEGSKA (reference sequence). V was pared by 6 bases and J by 6 bases, with 14 bases of the junction left unmatched. The CDR3 is made up of 14 amino acids. The CDR3 here is CSAPGLLGGSEQYF. The CDR3 DNA follows: TGCAGTGCCCCCGGATTGTTGGGGGGGAGCGAGCAGTACTTC.

The chain uses TRBV28 and TRBJ2-5; 7 bases match TRBD1. The CDR3 is 17 residues long. Germline V gives CDR1 MDHEN, CDR2 SYDVKM. Losses at the gene ends were 3 bases for V and 1 base for J; bases not matched to a gene: 11. CDR3 coding DNA: TGTGCCAGCAGTTTGGCCCGACTTCCAGGGGGCCAAGAGACCCAGTACTTC. It translates to CASSLARLPGGQETQYF.

This clonotype was seen more than once but under ten times. The chain carries TRBV6-1 and TRBJ2-4; D is perhaps TRBD2 (6 bases). Germline V gene data show CDR1 as MNHNS and CDR2 as SASEGT. This CDR3 contains 14 residues. Trimming left V 6 bases short and J 8 bases short, with 17 bases between. The DNA for the CDR3 is TGTGCCAGCAGCCCCATCGCCACGGGGGACATTCAGTACTTC. Its protein is CASSPIATGDIQYF.

The DNA of the CDR3 is TGCAGTGCCTTAGCGAGGGAGTCCAACTACGAGCAGTACTTC. It encodes CSALARESNYEQYF. The genes are TRBV20-1 and TRBJ2-7; maybe TRBD2 (5 bases). The CDR3 is 14 amino acids. Germline CDR1 and CDR2: DFQATT and SNEGSKA (reference sequence). V gave up 6 bases and J gave up 3 bases, with 18 bases separating them.